This is a list of T cell receptor beta chains from one sample in a study of T cells in Graves' hyperthyroidism and ophthalmopathy. In TCRdb, the multiplex PCR reads were re-called with MiXCR into one record per CDR3 protein. The data show 550,000 to 700,000 distinct CDR3 sequences, roughly 14% seen once. Material: blood. The receptors here all came from a woman in her 40s with Graves' ophthalmopathy. Both conserved end residues are part of each CDR3. D genes are given only for firm matches. Size is stated for part of the rows, as once, few or many counts, or as a class when the clone is expanded.

length,D,J,size,V,DNA,CDR3
16,TRBD2,TRBJ2-7,few,TRBV3-1,TGTGCCAGCAGCCCGACTGGAGTAGCGGGAGTGAGTGAGCAGTACTTC,CASSPTGVAGVSEQYF
14,.,TRBJ2-7,many,TRBV6-1,TGTGCCAGCAGGCGGGATCCCGGGTCTGGCGAGCAGTACTTC,CASRRDPGSGEQYF
13,.,TRBJ2-7,.,TRBV6-5,TGTGCCAGCAGTTACTCTCAAACCTACGAGCAGTACTTC,CASSYSQTYEQYF
14,.,TRBJ1-1,many,TRBV29-1,TGCAGCGGGATTCTGGGCTTTCCGAACACTGAAGCTTTCTTT,CSGILGFPNTEAFF
14,TRBD1,TRBJ2-7,many,TRBV12-3/TRBV12-4,TGTGCCAGCAGTCCCCCGACAGGGGCCTACGAGCAGTACTTC,CASSPPTGAYEQYF
17,.,TRBJ1-3,few,TRBV6-5,TGTGCCAGCAGTTTACTCGCTCTAACAGGGTGGGGAAACACCATATATTTT,CASSLLALTGWGNTIYF
16,.,TRBJ1-3,few,TRBV28,TGTGCCAGCAGTTTGAGTTGGACTGGAACTGGAAACACCATATATTTT,CASSLSWTGTGNTIYF
15,TRBD2,TRBJ2-7,few,TRBV7-2,TGTGCCAGCAGCACGCGACTAGCGGGAGTGTACGAGCAGTACTTC,CASSTRLAGVYEQYF
14,.,TRBJ1-5,many,TRBV28,TGTGCCAGCAGTCGGACAGATAGCAATCAGCCCCAGCATTTT,CASSRTDSNQPQHF
15,TRBD1,TRBJ2-2,many,TRBV30,TGTGCCTGGGCCCGACTGGGACAGGGAGTCGGGGAGCTGTTTTTT,CAWARLGQGVGELFF
13,.,TRBJ2-4,many,TRBV6-5,TGTGCTGCGGGTGACCTAGCCAAAAACATTCAGTACTTC,CAAGDLAKNIQYF
13,.,TRBJ2-7,many,TRBV14,TGTGCCAGCAGCTCTTATATCTCCTACGAGCAGTACTTC,CASSSYISYEQYF
13,.,TRBJ1-2,many,TRBV6-1,TGTGCCAGCAGTGAAGATGAGGCTTGGGGCTACACCTTC,CASSEDEAWGYTF
15,TRBD1,TRBJ1-1,once,TRBV5-1,TGCGCCAGCCGAACAGGGGATTTATCCGTCACTGAAGCTTTCTTT,CASRTGDLSVTEAFF
13,.,TRBJ2-5,many,TRBV20-1,TGCAGTGCCCCCGATTTAGGGGGAGAGACCCAGTACTTC,CSAPDLGGETQYF
16,.,TRBJ1-2,.,TRBV28,TGTGCCAGCAGTTCTGCAACAGGGTGGGGGCTCTATGGCTACACCTTC,CASSSATGWGLYGYTF
14,TRBD2,TRBJ2-7,many,TRBV7-2,TGTGCCAGCAGCTTAGGGACTAGATCCTACGAGCAGTACTTC,CASSLGTRSYEQYF
14,.,TRBJ1-2,many,TRBV20-1,TGCAGTGCTACCGGGGTAGGGGGGAACTATGGCTACACCTTC,CSATGVGGNYGYTF
14,.,TRBJ1-1,.,TRBV28,TGTGCCAGCAGTTTAGTTCGGCTGAGCACTGAAGCTTTCTTT,CASSLVRLSTEAFF
13,.,TRBJ2-4,.,TRBV14,TGTGCCAGCAGCCAGGACTATCCCAACATTCAGTACTTC,CASSQDYPNIQYF
20,TRBD2,TRBJ2-5,few,TRBV7-2,TGTGCCAGCAGCTTAGCCACCGGGACTAGCGGGATTTCGGTGGTAGAGACCCAGTACTTC,CASSLATGTSGISVVETQYF
15,TRBD1,TRBJ1-3,many,TRBV6-1,TGTGCCAGCAAGGGGGCTCAGAGCTCTGGAAACACCATATATTTT,CASKGAQSSGNTIYF
18,TRBD2,TRBJ2-7,many,TRBV20-1,TGCAGTGCTAGAAAAATCGGGACTAGCGGGAGGGGGACCTACGAGCAGTACTTC,CSARKIGTSGRGTYEQYF
12,.,TRBJ2-5,many,TRBV29-1,TGCAGCGTCCCAGGGGTTAAAGAGACCCAGTACTTC,CSVPGVKETQYF
13,.,TRBJ2-7,few,TRBV7-2,TGTGCCAGCAGCTCCTGGGCGTCCTACGAGCAGTACTTC,CASSSWASYEQYF
12,.,TRBJ1-2,many,TRBV29-1,TGCAGCGTTGAGATCCCCTGGAGTGGCTACACCTTC,CSVEIPWSGYTF
14,.,TRBJ2-7,many,TRBV7-9,TGTGCCAGCAGCGGATGGGACGCGGCCTACGAGCAGTACTTC,CASSGWDAAYEQYF
15,TRBD2,TRBJ2-5,.,TRBV18,TGTGCCAGCTCACCATTTAGCGGGAGGAGTGAGACCCAGTACTTC,CASSPFSGRSETQYF
13,TRBD1,TRBJ2-7,many,TRBV6-2/TRBV6-3,TGTGCCAGCAGAGGGACAGGGATCTACGAGCAGTACTTC,CASRGTGIYEQYF
14,TRBD1,TRBJ1-5,few,TRBV12-3/TRBV12-4,TGTGCCAGCAGTGGACAGGGAAGGAATCAGCCCCAGCATTTT,CASSGQGRNQPQHF
14,TRBD1,TRBJ1-5,many,TRBV19,TGTGCCAGTAGTAGTCCAGGGGGGAATCAGCCCCAGCATTTT,CASSSPGGNQPQHF
16,TRBD2,TRBJ2-5,many,TRBV7-3,TGTGCCAGCAGTTTCGGGCTTGCGGGAGGACAAGAGACCCAGTACTTC,CASSFGLAGGQETQYF
12,TRBD2,TRBJ2-5,many,TRBV27,TGTGCCAGCAATAAGCGGGGGGAGACCCAGTACTTC,CASNKRGETQYF